What follows is one TCR beta chain and its context. This sample is drawn from a study of shared clonotypes between healthy human individuals. Clones were read by immunoSEQ multiplex PCR, and TCRdb kept only the in-frame ones, dropping some. Of approximately 2.5 million clones listed, more than 80% were seen once; the top ten hold 0.14%. The CDR3 length is 15 residues. CDR1 ENHRY and CDR2 SYGVKD come from the germline V gene. The trim removed 4 bases at V and 2 bases at J, leaving 8 bases unmatched. This TCR derives from a young man in good health. Sequenced input: naive CD4+ T cells sorted from blood. Subset in this sample: CD45RA+ positively selected. The rearrangement uses TRBV10-3 and TRBJ2-7; 7 bases agree with TRBD2. Here the CDR3 DNA reads TGTGCCATCAGTGTTGGGCTAGCGGCCACCTACGAGCAGTACTTC. It specifies CAISVGLAATYEQYF.